These 3 T cell receptor beta chains were all obtained from the same sample, sequenced in a study of blood T cell repertoires in COVID-19. Profiling relied on immunoSEQ multiplex PCR, and the TCRdb table lists in-frame clones only, not all of them. The sample carries about 160,000 clones, 65% to 85% recorded once. The sequenced material came from peripheral blood. Source of these receptors: a woman of 80 years or more with acute or convalescent COVID-19.

This clone was seen a handful of times. The V call is TRBV9, the J call TRBJ1-5; 8 bases fit TRBD1. Germline-derived CDR1 and CDR2 are SGDLS and YYNGEE. V was clipped by 4 bases and J by 3 bases; unmatched bases: 3. The CDR3 runs to 14 residues. For the CDR3, the DNA is TGTGCCAGCAGCCTACAGGGGGTCAATCAGCCCCAGCATTTT. Translated: CASSLQGVNQPQHF.

The CDR3 nucleotides read TGTGCCAGCAGCTTAGAGGTTCTCGCGGGGGGGCCCGCCTACAATGAGCAGTTCTTC. Translation: CASSLEVLAGGPAYNEQFF. V is TRBV7-8 and J is TRBJ2-1, with TRBD2 matching over 9 bases. The junction had 12 bases not matched to a gene; V was cut back by 1 base and J by 2 bases. CDR3 length: 19 residues. Per the germline V gene, CDR1 is SGHVS and CDR2 is FQNEAQ.

The table lists this clone with a few counts. The chain links TRBV7-2 to TRBJ1-1; 7 bases map to TRBD1. The germline CDR1 and CDR2 sequences are SGHTA and FQGNSA. V lost 5 bases and J lost 2; bases outside the gene matches: 5. This CDR3 region has 14 residues. The chain's CDR3 is CASSAGTANTEAFF. CDR3 bases: TGTGCCAGCAGCGCCGGGACAGCTAACACTGAAGCTTTCTTT. Based on the CDR3 plus reference TRBV7-2 and TRBJ1-1, the full variable domain is GAGVSQSPSNKVTEKGKDVELRCDPISGHTALYWYRQSLGQGLEFLIYFQGNSAPDKSGLPSDRFSAERTGGSVSTLTIQRTQQEDSAVYLCASSAGTANTEAFFGQGTRLTVV.